These 2 T cell receptor beta chains were sequenced from one sample in a study of blood T cell repertoires in COVID-19. The repertoire was sequenced with immunoSEQ multiplex PCR; TCRdb's copy has only in-frame clones and lacks some. Of 10,000 or so clones listed, 89% are singletons. The material sequenced was peripheral blood. These receptors were obtained from a human donor in a cohort sampled during active COVID-19.

This chain uses TRBV4-1 with TRBJ2-2, with 14 bases fitting TRBD2. The CDR3 contains 18 residues. V lost 2 bases to trimming and J lost 1 base; unmatched junction nucleotides: 3. CDR1 and CDR2 (germline): MGHRA, YSYEKL. The CDR3 spells CASSQPGLAGGNTGELFF. Here the CDR3 DNA reads TGCGCCAGCAGCCAACCCGGACTAGCGGGGGGGAACACCGGGGAGCTGTTTTTT.

V usage is TRBV20-1 and J usage is TRBJ2-5; TRBD1 matches 7 bases. This CDR3 region has 13 residues. V dropped 3 bases and J dropped 5; count of bases not matched to a gene: 6. The germline CDR1 and CDR2 sequences are DFQATT and SNEGSKA (reference sequence). This CDR3 reads CSASMLRGETQYF. In nucleotides, the CDR3 is TGCAGTGCTAGTATGCTCAGGGGGGAGACCCAGTACTTC.